This is a list of T cell receptor beta chains from one sample in a study of T cells in pancreatic ductal adenocarcinoma. Assay used: immunoSEQ multiplex PCR; TCRdb lists only in-frame clones, some missing. The table has roughly 100,000 clones, 90% to 95% seen once. Sequenced: PBMCs. The receptors were sampled from a human donor with pancreatic ductal adenocarcinoma. Both conserved end residues are part of each CDR3.

V gene: TRBV30; CDR3 protein: CAWSRLAGGYGEQYF
V gene: TRBV7-2; CDR3 protein: CASSLGVTGGVQPQHF
V gene: TRBV28; CDR3 protein: CASSSPGQAYEQYF
V gene: TRBV7-9; CDR3 protein: CASSFDRRYTEAFF
V gene: TRBV19; CDR3 protein: CASSRTSGSHEQYF
V gene: TRBV7-6; CDR3 protein: CASSLGLAGGQGTQYF
V gene: TRBV5-1; CDR3 protein: CASGSGSHREQFF
V gene: TRBV28; CDR3 protein: CASSYTGARYGYTF
V gene: TRBV27; CDR3 protein: CASRGGWGAYNEQFF
V gene: TRBV30; CDR3 protein: CAWSPGDYNEQFF
V gene: TRBV28; CDR3 protein: CASSSGPYGYTF
V gene: TRBV7-8; CDR3 protein: CASSLAFSAGTGELFF
V gene: TRBV7-8; CDR3 protein: CASSLAGGMHYEQYF
V gene: TRBV28; CDR3 protein: CASSLARVGEKLFF
V gene: TRBV4-1; CDR3 protein: CASSHARGLEAGELFF
V gene: TRBV5-5; CDR3 protein: CASRDSSSTDTQYF